Below, 17 T cell receptor beta chains from the same sample are listed, as sequenced in a study of T cell responses to AZD1222 COVID-19 vaccine (dated by TCRdb to about 2021). In light of the paper, this sample's time point label describes: baseline before first vaccination. The library relied on the immunoSEQ multiplex PCR assay. TCRdb re-hosts the immuneACCESS table, in-frame sequences only. Its copies lack some clones; in the studies checked, an unresolved V gene accounts for under half of them, and the cause for the rest is not known. The table for this sample lists about 120,000 clones; 85% to 90% of them were counted only once. The ten largest clones take up approximately 10% of the sample. The sequences come from peripheral blood, collected on day 0 of AZD1222 vaccination. The receptor set was obtained from an adult in good health.

The V call is TRBV25-1, the J call TRBJ2-2; unclear D gene. CDR1 is MGHDK and CDR2 is SYGVNS in the germline V gene. Trimming stripped 6 bases from V and 0 bases from J, with 5 bases between. The CDR3 spans 13 residues. The CDR3 sequence is CASRQPNTGELFF. The DNA for the CDR3 is TGTGCCAGCAGGCAGCCGAACACCGGGGAGCTGTTTTTT. The full variable domain, rest sourced from reference TRBV25-1 and TRBJ2-2, is EADIYQTPRYLVIGTGKKITLECSQTMGHDKMYWYQQDPGMELHLIHYSYGVNSTEKGDLSSESTVSRIRTEHFPLTLESARPSHTSQYLCASRQPNTGELFFGEGSRLTVL.

The CDR3 nucleotides are TGCGCCAGCAGCTCCCCCGGGACAGATAATTCACCCCTCCACTTT. Amino acid sequence: CASSSPGTDNSPLHF. The chain couples TRBV5-1 to TRBJ1-6, with TRBD1 matching 7 bases. Trimming at V came to 3 bases and at J to 5 bases, leaving 5 bases not matched to a gene. Germline CDR1 is SGHRS and CDR2 is YFSETQ. The CDR3 sequence is 15 residues long.

Here the CDR3 DNA reads TGTGCTAGTGGTCCTACCGGGGGACAGGGGGGGTTTTTGAACACTGAAGCTTTCTTT. Protein: CASGPTGGQGGFLNTEAFF. The gene calls are TRBV12-5 and TRBJ1-1; TRBD1 matches at 11 bases. The junction had 14 bases not matched to a gene; V was cut back by 5 bases and J by 0 bases. This CDR3 contains 19 residues. CDR1 and CDR2 (germline): LGHNT, FRNRAP.

The chain employs TRBV19 and TRBJ2-1; tentative D call: TRBD1 (6 bases). Per the germline V gene, CDR1 is LNHDA and CDR2 is SQIVND (reference sequence). Trimming removed 0 bases from V and 5 bases from J, with 8 bases in between. CDR3 size: 14 residues. CDR3 DNA sequence: TGTGCCAGTAGTATAGAGCAGGGGAACAATGAGCAGTTCTTC. Its translation: CASSIEQGNNEQFF. Combining the CDR3 with reference TRBV19 and TRBJ2-1 gives the whole variable domain DGGITQSPKYLFRKEGQNVTLSCEQNLNHDAMYWYRQDPGQGLRLIYYSQIVNDFQKGDIAEGYSVSREKKESFPLTVTSAQKNPTAFYLCASSIEQGNNEQFFGPGTRLTVL.

The J gene is TRBJ2-1, the V gene TRBV18, with a tentative D call TRBD2 (5 bases). Germline CDR1 KGHSH, CDR2 LQKENI. Trimming left V 3 bases short and J 0 bases short, with 9 bases between. The CDR3 covers 15 residues. The CDR3 spells CASSPSGNSYNEQFF. The CDR3 bases are TGTGCCAGCTCACCCAGCGGTAACTCCTACAATGAGCAGTTCTTC.

V and J are TRBV12-3 or TRBV12-4 and TRBJ1-2, with D possibly TRBD1 on 6 matching bases. The CDR3 has 13 residues. V was trimmed by 4 bases and J by 8 bases, leaving 14 bases between them. The CDR3: CASSYRQADGYTF. In DNA form, the CDR3 reads TGTGCCAGCAGTTATCGACAGGCGGACGGCTACACCTTC.

This rearrangement joins TRBV11-2 to TRBJ1-1, with D possibly matching TRBD1 (6 bases). Per germline, CDR1 SGHAT and CDR2 FQNNGV. This CDR3 has 16 residues. V was shortened by 1 base and J by 1 base, with 13 bases between the two germline ends. CDR3 in amino acids: CASSLGHRVANTEAFF. CDR3 sequence (DNA): TGTGCCAGCAGCTTAGGCCACAGGGTGGCGAACACTGAAGCTTTCTTT.

The chain joins TRBV18 to TRBJ2-2; a weak D match, TRBD1 (5 bases). The CDR3 length is 18 residues. Germline V lookup: CDR1 KGHSH, CDR2 LQKENI. V was shortened by 2 bases and J by 2 bases, with 18 bases between the two germline ends. Here the CDR3 DNA reads TGTGCCAGCTCACCAAGCTTGGATTTCGGACATAACACCGGGGAGCTGTTTTTT. Its protein product is CASSPSLDFGHNTGELFF. Looking up the rest from reference TRBV18 and TRBJ2-2 gives the full variable domain: NAGVMQNPRHLVRRRGQEARLRCSPMKGHSHVYWYRQLPEEGLKFMVYLQKENIIDESGMPKERFSAEFPKEGPSILRIQQVVRGDSAAYFCASSPSLDFGHNTGELFFGEGSRLTVL.

The chain uses TRBV30 and TRBJ1-6, with D tentatively TRBD1 (5 bases). The V end was cut by 5 bases, the J end by 0 bases, with 17 bases between. CDR3 length: 17 amino acids. Germline assignment: CDR1 GTSNPN and CDR2 SVGIG (reference sequence). In DNA form, the CDR3 reads TGTGCCTGGGGTTGGACACTAGGTAGCTCCTATAATTCACCCCTCCACTTT. Amino acid sequence: CAWGWTLGSSYNSPLHF.

The genes are TRBV6-1 and TRBJ2-5; 12 nucleotides line up with TRBD2. V was clipped by 2 bases and J by 2 bases; unmatched bases: 0. CDR3 size: 15 residues. CDR1 is MNHNS, CDR2 SASEGT, per germline. As DNA, the CDR3 is TGTGCCAGCAGTGAACTAGCGGGGGGGCAAGAGACCCAGTACTTC. Protein sequence: CASSELAGGQETQYF.

The genes are TRBV9 and TRBJ1-1; D gene unclear. The CDR3 has 15 residues. The germline V and J ends were trimmed by 4 bases and 0 bases, with 13 bases remaining between them. Looked up from germline, CDR1 is SGDLS and CDR2 is YYNGEE. The CDR3 here is CASSPIGRMNTEAFF. The CDR3 DNA reads TGTGCCAGCAGCCCGATTGGACGCATGAACACTGAAGCTTTCTTT.

The chain recombines TRBV11-2 with TRBJ1-1; D not certain. This CDR3 has 14 residues. Germline CDR1 SGHAT, CDR2 FQNNGV. Trimming took 5 bases from V and 0 from J, leaving 10 bases between them. The CDR3 spells CASSPSALNTEAFF. In nucleotides, the CDR3 is TGTGCCAGCAGCCCGTCAGCTTTGAACACTGAAGCTTTCTTT.

The chain is built from TRBV19 and TRBJ2-1; possibly TRBD2 for D (5 bases). CDR1 is LNHDA and CDR2 is SQIVND in the germline V gene (reference sequence). V gave up 11 bases and J gave up 2 bases, with 10 bases separating them. The CDR3 extends over 12 amino acids. The CDR3 DNA sequence: TGTGCCTCGACCGGGACCTACAATGAGCAGTTCTTC. Its protein product is CASTGTYNEQFF. Full variable domain (remainder filled in from reference TRBV19 and TRBJ2-1): DGGITQSPKYLFRKEGQNVTLSCEQNLNHDAMYWYRQDPGQGLRLIYYSQIVNDFQKGDIAEGYSVSREKKESFPLTVTSAQKNPTAFYLCASTGTYNEQFFGPGTRLTVL.

Regarding this clone: The junction departs from germline at one end; a sequencing error may be responsible. The chain is built from TRBV7-9 and TRBJ2-5; 7 bases are a match to TRBD1. Germline values: CDR1 SEHNR, CDR2 FQNEAQ (reference sequence). This CDR3 has 15 residues. The CDR3: CASSLGDRKVETQYF. In DNA, the CDR3 is TGTGCAAGCAGCTTAGGGGACAGAAAGGTGGAGACCCAGTACTTC.

CDR3 nucleotide sequence: TGTGCCAGCAGCTTTGGGGGGCAGAGGGGGCCCCCGTTAGAGCAGTACTTC. Protein: CASSFGGQRGPPLEQYF. The rearrangement joins TRBV11-2 to TRBJ2-7; D possibly corresponds to TRBD1 (7 bases). The CDR3 contains 17 residues. With 3 bases removed from V and 7 bases from J, the gap between germline ends came to 25 bases. CDR1 is SGHAT and CDR2 is FQNNGV in the germline V gene.

V gene TRBV20-1 combines with J gene TRBJ2-1; TRBD2 matches 11 bases. CDR3 length equals 15 residues. CDR1 is DFQATT, CDR2 SNEGSKA, per germline (reference sequence). Germline trimming cut 3 bases from V and 5 bases from J; bases unmatched to any gene: 6. The CDR3 spells CSASVPSGRNNEQFF. Written as DNA, the CDR3 is TGCAGTGCTAGTGTGCCTAGCGGGAGGAACAATGAGCAGTTCTTC.

The rearrangement links TRBV19 to TRBJ1-1; 7 bases match TRBD1. The V and J ends lost 2 bases and 3 bases, in that order; junction bases with no gene match: 6. In germline, CDR1 is LNHDA, CDR2 SQIVND (reference sequence). The CDR3 runs to 15 residues. The CDR3 reads CASSIMTGMDTEAFF. CDR3 DNA sequence: TGTGCCAGTAGTATAATGACAGGGATGGACACTGAAGCTTTCTTT.